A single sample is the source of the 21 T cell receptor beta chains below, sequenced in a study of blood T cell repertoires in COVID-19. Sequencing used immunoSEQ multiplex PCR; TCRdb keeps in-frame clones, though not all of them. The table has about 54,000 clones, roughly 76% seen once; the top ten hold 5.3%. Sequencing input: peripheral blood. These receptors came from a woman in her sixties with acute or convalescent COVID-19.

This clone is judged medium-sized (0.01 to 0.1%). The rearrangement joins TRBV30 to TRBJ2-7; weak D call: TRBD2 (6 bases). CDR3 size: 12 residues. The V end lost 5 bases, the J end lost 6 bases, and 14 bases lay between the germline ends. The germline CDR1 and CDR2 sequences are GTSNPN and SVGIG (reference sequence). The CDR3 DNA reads TGTGCCTGGGATGGCCGGGGGAGCGAGCAGTACTTC. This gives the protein CAWDGRGSEQYF.

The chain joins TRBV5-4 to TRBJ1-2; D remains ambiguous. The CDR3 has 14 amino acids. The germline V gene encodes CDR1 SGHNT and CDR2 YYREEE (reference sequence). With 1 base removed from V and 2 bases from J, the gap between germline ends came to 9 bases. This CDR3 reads CASSLRGGNYGYTF. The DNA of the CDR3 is TGTGCCAGCAGCTTGAGAGGAGGGAACTATGGCTACACCTTC. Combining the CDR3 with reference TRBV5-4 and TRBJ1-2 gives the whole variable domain ETGVTQSPTHLIKTRGQQVTLRCSSQSGHNTVSWYQQALGQGPQFIFQYYREEENGRGNFPPRFSGLQFPNYSSELNVNALELDDSALYLCASSLRGGNYGYTFGSGTRLTVV.

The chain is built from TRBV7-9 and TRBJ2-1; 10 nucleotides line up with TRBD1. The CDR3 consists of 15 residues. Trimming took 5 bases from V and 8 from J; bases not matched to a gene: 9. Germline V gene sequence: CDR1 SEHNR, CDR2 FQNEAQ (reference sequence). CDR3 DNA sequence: TGTGCCAGCAGCCTACCGGGACAGGGGATGTATGAGCAGTTCTTC. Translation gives CASSLPGQGMYEQFF.

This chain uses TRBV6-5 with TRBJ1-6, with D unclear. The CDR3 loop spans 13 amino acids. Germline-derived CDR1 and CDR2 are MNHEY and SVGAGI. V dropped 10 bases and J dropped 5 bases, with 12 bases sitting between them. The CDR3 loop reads CATHRVNNSPLHF. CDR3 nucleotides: TGTGCCACCCACCGGGTAAATAATTCACCCCTCCACTTT.

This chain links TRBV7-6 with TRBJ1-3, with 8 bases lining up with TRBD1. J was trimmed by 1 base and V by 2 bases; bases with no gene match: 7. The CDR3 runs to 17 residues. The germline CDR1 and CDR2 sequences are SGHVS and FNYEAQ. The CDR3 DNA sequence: TGTGCCAGCAGCTTACGGCAGGGGGCCGGATCTGGAAACACCATATATTTT. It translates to CASSLRQGAGSGNTIYF. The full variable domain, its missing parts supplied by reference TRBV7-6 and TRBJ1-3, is GAGVSQSPRYKVTKRGQDVALRCDPISGHVSLYWYRQALGQGPEFLTYFNYEAQQDKSGLPNDRFSAERPEGSISTLTIQRTEQRDSAMYRCASSLRQGAGSGNTIYFGEGSWLTVV.

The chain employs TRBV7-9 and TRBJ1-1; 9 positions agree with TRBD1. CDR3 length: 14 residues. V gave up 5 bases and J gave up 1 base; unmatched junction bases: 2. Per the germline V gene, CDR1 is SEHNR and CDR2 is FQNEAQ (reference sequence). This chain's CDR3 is CASSAQGANTEAFF. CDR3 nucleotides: TGTGCCAGCAGCGCACAGGGGGCGAACACTGAAGCTTTCTTT.

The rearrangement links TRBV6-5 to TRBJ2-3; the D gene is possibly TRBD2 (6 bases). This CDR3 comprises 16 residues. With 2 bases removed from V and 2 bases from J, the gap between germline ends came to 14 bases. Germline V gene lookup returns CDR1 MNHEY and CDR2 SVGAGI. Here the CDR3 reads CASSYLASANTDTQYF. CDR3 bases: TGTGCCAGCAGTTACCTCGCTAGCGCCAACACAGATACGCAGTATTTT.

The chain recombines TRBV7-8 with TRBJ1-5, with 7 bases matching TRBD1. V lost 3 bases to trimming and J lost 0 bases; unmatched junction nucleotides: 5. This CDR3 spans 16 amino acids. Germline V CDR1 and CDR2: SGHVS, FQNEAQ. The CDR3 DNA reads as TGTGCCAGCAGCTTGGGGACAGCAAATAGCAATCAGCCCCAGCATTTT. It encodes CASSLGTANSNQPQHF.

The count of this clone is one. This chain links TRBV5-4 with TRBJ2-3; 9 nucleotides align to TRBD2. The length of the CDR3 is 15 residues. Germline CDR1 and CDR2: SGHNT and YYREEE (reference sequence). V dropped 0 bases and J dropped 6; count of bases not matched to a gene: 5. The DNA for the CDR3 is TGTGCCAGCAGCTTGGGAGTAGCGGGGGAGGATACGCAGTATTTT. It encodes CASSLGVAGEDTQYF.

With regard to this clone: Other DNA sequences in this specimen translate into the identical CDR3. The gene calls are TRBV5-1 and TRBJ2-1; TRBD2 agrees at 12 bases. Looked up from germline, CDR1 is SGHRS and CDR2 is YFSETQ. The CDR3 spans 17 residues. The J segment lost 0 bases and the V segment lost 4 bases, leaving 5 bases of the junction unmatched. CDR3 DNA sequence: TGCGCCAGCAGCCTTGGACTAGCGGGGAGCTCCTACAATGAGCAGTTCTTC. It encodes CASSLGLAGSSYNEQFF. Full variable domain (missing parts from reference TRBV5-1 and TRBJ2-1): KAGVTQTPRYLIKTRGQQVTLSCSPISGHRSVSWYQQTPGQGLQFLFEYFSETQRNKGNFPGRFSGRQFSNSRSEMNVSTLELGDSALYLCASSLGLAGSSYNEQFFGPGTRLTVL.

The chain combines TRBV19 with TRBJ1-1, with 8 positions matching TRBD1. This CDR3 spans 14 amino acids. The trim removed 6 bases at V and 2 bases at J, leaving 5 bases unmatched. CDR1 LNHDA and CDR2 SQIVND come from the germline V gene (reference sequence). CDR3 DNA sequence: TGTGCCAGTAGGCCAGACAGGGGAAACACTGAAGCTTTCTTT. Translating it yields CASRPDRGNTEAFF.

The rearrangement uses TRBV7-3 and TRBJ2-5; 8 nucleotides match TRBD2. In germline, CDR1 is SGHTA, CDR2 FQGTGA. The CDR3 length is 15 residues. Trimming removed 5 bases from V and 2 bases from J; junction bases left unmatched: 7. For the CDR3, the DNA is TGTGCCAGCAGCCGGAGCGGGGGTCTACAAGAGACCCAGTACTTC. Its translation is CASSRSGGLQETQYF.

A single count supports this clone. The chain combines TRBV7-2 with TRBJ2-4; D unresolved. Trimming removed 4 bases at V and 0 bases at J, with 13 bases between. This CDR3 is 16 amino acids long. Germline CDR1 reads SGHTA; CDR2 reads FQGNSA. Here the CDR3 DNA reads TGTGCCAGCAGCTCCCTGGGCCCGCAAGCCAAAAACATTCAGTACTTC. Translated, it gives CASSSLGPQAKNIQYF.

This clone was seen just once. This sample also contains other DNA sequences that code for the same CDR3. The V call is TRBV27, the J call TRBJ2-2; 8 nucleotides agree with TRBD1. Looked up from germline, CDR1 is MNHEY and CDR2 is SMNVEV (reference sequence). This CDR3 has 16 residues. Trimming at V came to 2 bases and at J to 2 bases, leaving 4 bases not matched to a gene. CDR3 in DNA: TGTGCCAGCAGTTTAGGGGGGACAGGAAACACCGGGGAGCTGTTTTTT. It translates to CASSLGGTGNTGELFF.

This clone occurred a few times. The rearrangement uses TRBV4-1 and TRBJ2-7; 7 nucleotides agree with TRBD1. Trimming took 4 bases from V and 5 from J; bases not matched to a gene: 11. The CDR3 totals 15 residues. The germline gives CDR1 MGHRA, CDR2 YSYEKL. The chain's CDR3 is CASSPAGDRVNEQYF. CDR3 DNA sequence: TGCGCCAGCAGCCCGGCAGGCGACAGGGTCAACGAGCAGTACTTC.

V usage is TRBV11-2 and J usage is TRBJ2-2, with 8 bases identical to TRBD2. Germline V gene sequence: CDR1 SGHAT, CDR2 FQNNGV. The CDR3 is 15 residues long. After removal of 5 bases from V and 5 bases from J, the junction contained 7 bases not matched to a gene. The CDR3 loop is CASSQTGGRTGELFF. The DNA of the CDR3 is TGTGCCAGCAGCCAAACGGGGGGGCGGACCGGGGAGCTGTTTTTT.

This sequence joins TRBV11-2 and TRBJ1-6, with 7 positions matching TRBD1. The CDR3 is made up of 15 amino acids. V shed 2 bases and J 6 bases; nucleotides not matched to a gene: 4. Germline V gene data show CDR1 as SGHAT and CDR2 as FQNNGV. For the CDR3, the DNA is TGTGCCAGCAGCTTACAGAGACAGGGTAATTCACCCCTCCACTTT. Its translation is CASSLQRQGNSPLHF.

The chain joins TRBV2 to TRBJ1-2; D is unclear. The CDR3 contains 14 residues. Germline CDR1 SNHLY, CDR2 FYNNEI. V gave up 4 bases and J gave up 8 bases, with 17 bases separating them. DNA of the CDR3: TGTGCCAGCAGTGGCAGAAGTGCCCAGGAAGGCTACACCTTC. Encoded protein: CASSGRSAQEGYTF. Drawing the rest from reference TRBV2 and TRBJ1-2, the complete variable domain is EPEVTQTPSHQVTQMGQEVILRCVPISNHLYFYWYRQILGQKVEFLVSFYNNEISEKSEIFDDQFSVERPDGSNFTLKIRSTKLEDSAMYFCASSGRSAQEGYTFGSGTRLTVV.

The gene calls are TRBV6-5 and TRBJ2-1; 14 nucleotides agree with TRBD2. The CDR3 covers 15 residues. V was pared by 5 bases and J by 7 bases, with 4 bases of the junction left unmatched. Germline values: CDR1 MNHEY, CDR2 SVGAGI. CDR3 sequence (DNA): TGTGCCAGCAGTCGACTAGCGGGGGGGCGGAATGAGCAGTTCTTC. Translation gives CASSRLAGGRNEQFF.

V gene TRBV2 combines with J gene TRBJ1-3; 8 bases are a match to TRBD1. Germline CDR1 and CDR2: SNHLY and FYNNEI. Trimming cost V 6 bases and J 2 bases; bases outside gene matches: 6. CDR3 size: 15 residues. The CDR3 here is CASRGQGGTGNTIYF. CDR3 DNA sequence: TGTGCCAGCAGAGGACAGGGAGGAACTGGAAACACCATATATTTT. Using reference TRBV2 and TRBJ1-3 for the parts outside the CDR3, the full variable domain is EPEVTQTPSHQVTQMGQEVILRCVPISNHLYFYWYRQILGQKVEFLVSFYNNEISEKSEIFDDQFSVERPDGSNFTLKIRSTKLEDSAMYFCASRGQGGTGNTIYFGEGSWLTVV.

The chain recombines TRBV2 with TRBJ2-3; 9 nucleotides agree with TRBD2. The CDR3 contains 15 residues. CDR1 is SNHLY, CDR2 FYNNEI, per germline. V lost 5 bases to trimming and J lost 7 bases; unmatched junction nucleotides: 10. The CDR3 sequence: CASSSSGDLGYTQYF. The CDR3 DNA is TGTGCCAGCAGTTCTAGCGGGGACCTGGGTTATACGCAGTATTTT.